This entry is about one TCR beta chain. This entry is derived from a study of blood T cell repertoires in COVID-19. The wider study: Spain, Italy and the United States supplied samples that represented acute and convalescent COVID-19. Sources were T cells, B-cell-depleted T cells, or PBMCs; the material itself was cDNA or gDNA.

As originally analysed: Counts of nucleated cells, estimated from reference gene primer amplification, were obtained. TCRdb's copy holds only in-frame clones and misses some; the assay was immunoSEQ multiplex PCR. The V and J calls and clone size were taken over from that table, and D and trimming were inferred from the DNA. Found here are about 90,000 clones, 80% of them singletons; the top ten hold under 13%. The germline V gene encodes CDR1 SGHDT and CDR2 YYEEEE. The CDR3 is 16 amino acids. The J segment lost 0 bases and the V segment lost 2 bases, leaving 4 bases of the junction unmatched. This clonotype originated in a woman between 65 and 79 years old with acute or convalescent COVID-19. This chain uses TRBV5-6 with TRBJ2-5; TRBD2 matches 10 bases. What was sequenced was peripheral blood. The CDR3 loop reads CASSFKTSGYQETQYF. CDR3 nucleotides: TGTGCCAGCAGCTTCAAGACTAGCGGGTACCAAGAGACCCAGTACTTC.